The clone carrying this T cell receptor (beta chain) came up many times. What it binds is not known. The read ends 3 residues early relative to the CDR3; the germline J gene fills the gap. This sample was included in a study of T cell clonality in common variable immunodeficiency. Study conclusions and caveats: Shared TCRbeta clones were fewer between CVID subjects than controls.

Clones were sequenced by immunoSEQ multiplex PCR, and TCRdb holds only the in-frame ones, with some missing. This record lists roughly 40,000 clones, none seen once only, and the top ten clones contain approximately 3%. Both groups were predominantly of Caucasian heritage. Germline-derived CDR1 and CDR2 are DFQATT and SNEGSKA (reference sequence). The CDR3 totals 12 residues. The TCR originated in a person between 18 and 75 years old in good health. The sequenced sample was peripheral blood mononuclear cells. The V and J genes are TRBV20-1 and TRBJ2-4; D might be TRBD2 (5 bases). The covered CDR3 bases are TGCAGTGCTCTGTCCGGGGTTTATGGT. Encoded protein: CSALSGVYG. The CDR3 in full is CSALSGVYGQYF.